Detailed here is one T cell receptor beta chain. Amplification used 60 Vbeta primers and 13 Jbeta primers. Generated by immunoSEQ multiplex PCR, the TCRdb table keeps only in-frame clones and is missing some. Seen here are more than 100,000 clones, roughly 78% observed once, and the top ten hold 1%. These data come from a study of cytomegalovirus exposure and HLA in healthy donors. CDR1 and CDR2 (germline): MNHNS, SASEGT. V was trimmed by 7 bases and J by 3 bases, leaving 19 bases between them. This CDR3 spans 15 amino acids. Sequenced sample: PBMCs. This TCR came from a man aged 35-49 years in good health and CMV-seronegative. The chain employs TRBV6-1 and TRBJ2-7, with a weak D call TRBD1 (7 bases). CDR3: CASNEGGQANYEQYF. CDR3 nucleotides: TGTGCCAGCAACGAGGGAGGACAGGCGAACTACGAGCAGTACTTC.